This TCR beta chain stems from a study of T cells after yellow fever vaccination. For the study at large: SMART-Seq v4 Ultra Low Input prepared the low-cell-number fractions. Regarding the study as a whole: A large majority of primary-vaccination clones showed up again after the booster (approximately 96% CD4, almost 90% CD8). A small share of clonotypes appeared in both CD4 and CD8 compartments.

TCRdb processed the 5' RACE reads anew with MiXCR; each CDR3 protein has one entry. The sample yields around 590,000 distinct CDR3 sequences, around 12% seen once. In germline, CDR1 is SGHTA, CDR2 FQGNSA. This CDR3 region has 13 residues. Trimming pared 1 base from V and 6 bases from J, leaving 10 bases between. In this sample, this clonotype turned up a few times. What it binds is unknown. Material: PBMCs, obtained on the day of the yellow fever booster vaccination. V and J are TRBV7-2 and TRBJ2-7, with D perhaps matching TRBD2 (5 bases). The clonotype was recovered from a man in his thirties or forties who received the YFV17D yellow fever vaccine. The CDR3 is CASSLVASREQYF. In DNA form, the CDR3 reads TGTGCCAGCAGCTTAGTCGCTAGCCGCGAGCAGTACTTC.